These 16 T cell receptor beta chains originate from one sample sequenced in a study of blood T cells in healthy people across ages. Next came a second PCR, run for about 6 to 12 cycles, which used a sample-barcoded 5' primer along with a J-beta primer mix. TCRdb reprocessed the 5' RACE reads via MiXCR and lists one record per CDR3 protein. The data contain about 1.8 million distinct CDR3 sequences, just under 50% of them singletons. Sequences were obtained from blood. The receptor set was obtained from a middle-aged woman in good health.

The DNA for the CDR3 is TGTGCCAGCAGCCAGACTCGGGGCCTACAAGAGACCCAGTACTTC. As protein: CASSQTRGLQETQYF. This chain joins TRBV5-4 and TRBJ2-5; D is possibly TRBD1 or TRBD2 (5 bases each). The CDR3 contains 15 residues. Trimming left V 4 bases short and J 2 bases short, with 15 bases between. Germline CDR1 SGHNT, CDR2 YYREEE (reference sequence).

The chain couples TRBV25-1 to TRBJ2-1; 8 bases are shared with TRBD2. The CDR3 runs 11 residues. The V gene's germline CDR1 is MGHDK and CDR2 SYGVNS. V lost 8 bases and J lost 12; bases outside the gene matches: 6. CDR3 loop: CASGGTRRQFF. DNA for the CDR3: TGTGCCAGCGGGGGGACTAGACGGCAGTTCTTC.

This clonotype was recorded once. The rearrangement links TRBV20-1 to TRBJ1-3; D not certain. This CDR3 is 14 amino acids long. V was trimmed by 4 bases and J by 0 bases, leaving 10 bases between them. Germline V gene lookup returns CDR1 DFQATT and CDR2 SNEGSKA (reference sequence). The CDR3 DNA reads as TGCAGTGCTATTGGTCCGAGCTCTGGAAACACCATATATTTT. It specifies CSAIGPSSGNTIYF.

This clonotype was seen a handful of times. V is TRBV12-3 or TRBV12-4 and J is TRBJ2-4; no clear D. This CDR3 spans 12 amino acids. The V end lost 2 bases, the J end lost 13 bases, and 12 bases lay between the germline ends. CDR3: CASSLSYGSQYF. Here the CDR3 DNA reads TGTGCCAGCAGTTTATCTTACGGTTCACAGTACTTC.

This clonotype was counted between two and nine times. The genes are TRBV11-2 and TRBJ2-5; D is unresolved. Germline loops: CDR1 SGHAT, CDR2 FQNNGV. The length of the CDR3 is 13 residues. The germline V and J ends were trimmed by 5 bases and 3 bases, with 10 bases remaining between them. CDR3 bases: TGTGCCAGCAGCCCCTTTGGGGAAGAGACCCAGTACTTC. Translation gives CASSPFGEETQYF.

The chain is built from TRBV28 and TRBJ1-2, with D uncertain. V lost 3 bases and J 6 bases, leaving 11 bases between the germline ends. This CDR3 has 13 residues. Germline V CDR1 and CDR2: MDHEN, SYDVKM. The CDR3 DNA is TGTGCCAGCAGTTTTCTTAGCACCCATGGCTACACCTTC. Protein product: CASSFLSTHGYTF.

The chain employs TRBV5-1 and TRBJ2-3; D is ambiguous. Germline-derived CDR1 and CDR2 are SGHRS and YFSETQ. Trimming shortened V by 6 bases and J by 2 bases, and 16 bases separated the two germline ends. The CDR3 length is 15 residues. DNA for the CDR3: TGCGCCAGCAACCTCTTTGGACCGTCCACAGATACGCAGTATTTT. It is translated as CASNLFGPSTDTQYF.

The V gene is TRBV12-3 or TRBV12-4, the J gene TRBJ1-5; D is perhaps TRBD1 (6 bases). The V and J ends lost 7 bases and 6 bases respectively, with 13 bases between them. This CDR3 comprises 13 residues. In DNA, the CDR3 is TGTGCCAGCAAAGGGGGGGCCCGTCAGCCCCAGCATTTT. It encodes CASKGGARQPQHF.

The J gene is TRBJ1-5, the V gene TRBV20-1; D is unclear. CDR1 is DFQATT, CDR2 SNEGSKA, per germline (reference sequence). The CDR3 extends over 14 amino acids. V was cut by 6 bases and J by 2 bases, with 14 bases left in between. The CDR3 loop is CSAPRISGNQPQHF. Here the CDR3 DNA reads TGCAGTGCCCCTAGGATTTCGGGCAATCAGCCCCAGCATTTT.

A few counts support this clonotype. The CDR3 is CSPSKGTQETQYF. CDR3 DNA: TGCAGTCCGAGCAAGGGGACCCAAGAGACCCAGTACTTC. The V and J genes are TRBV20-1 and TRBJ2-5; the D call may be TRBD1 or TRBD2 (5 bases each). This CDR3 is built from 13 residues. V dropped 8 bases and J dropped 1 base, with 14 bases sitting between them. In germline, CDR1 is DFQATT, CDR2 SNEGSKA (reference sequence).

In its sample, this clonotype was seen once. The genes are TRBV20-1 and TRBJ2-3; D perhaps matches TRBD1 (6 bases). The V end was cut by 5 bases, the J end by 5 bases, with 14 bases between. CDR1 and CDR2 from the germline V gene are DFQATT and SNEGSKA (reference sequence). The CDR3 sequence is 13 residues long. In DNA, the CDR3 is TGCAGTGCTGGGACACCCCCAGGAGATACGCAGTATTTT. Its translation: CSAGTPPGDTQYF.

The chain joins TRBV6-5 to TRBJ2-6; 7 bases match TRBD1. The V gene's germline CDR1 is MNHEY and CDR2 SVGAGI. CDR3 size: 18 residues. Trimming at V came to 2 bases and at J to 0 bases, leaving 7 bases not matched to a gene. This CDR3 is CASSYQRGHLSGANVLTF. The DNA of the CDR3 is TGTGCCAGCAGTTACCAGAGGGGGCACCTCTCTGGGGCCAACGTCCTGACTTTC.

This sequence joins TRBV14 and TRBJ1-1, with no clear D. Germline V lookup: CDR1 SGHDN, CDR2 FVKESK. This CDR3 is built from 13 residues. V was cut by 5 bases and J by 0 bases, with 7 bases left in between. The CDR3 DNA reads TGTGCCAGCAGCAACGAGTTGAACACTGAAGCTTTCTTT. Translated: CASSNELNTEAFF.

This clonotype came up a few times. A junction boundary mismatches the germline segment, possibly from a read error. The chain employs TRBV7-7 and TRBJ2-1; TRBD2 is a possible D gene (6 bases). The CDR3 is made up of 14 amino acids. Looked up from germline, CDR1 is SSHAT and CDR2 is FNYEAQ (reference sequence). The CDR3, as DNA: TGTGCTAGCAGCTTAGGATGGGGGGACAATGAGCAGTTCTTC. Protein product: CASSLGWGDNEQFF.

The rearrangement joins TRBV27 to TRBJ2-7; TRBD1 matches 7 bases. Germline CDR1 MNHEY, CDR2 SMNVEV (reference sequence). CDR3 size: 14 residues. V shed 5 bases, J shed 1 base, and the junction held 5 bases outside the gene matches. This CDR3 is CASSGFRGSYEQYF. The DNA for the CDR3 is TGTGCCAGCAGTGGGTTCAGGGGGTCCTACGAGCAGTACTTC.

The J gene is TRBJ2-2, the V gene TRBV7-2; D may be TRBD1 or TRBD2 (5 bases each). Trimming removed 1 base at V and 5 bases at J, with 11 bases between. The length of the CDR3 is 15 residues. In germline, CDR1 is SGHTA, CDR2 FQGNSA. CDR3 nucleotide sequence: TGTGCCAGCAGCTTAGGGGGACCTCTTACCGGGGAGCTGTTTTTT. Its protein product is CASSLGGPLTGELFF.